This T cell receptor beta chain is drawn from a study of cytomegalovirus exposure and HLA in healthy donors. Germline assignment: CDR1 SGHTS and CDR2 YDEGEE. This CDR3 is built from 15 residues. This PCR relied on a set of 60 Vbeta primers and 13 Jbeta primers. Measured with immunoSEQ multiplex PCR; TCRdb has only the in-frame clones, and not every one. The profile shows 140,000 to 150,000 clones, around 79% of them singletons. The rearrangement joins TRBV5-8 to TRBJ1-3; D is perhaps TRBD1 (6 bases). The J call is uncertain, as TRBJ2-2 better fits the DNA end. The sample taken for sequencing was PBMCs. The clonotype was recovered from a middle-aged man in good health and CMV-seropositive. The CDR3, as DNA: TGTGCCAGCAGCTTGGGACAGGTGAACACCGGGGAGCTGTTTTTT. Encoded protein: CASSLGQVNTGELFF.